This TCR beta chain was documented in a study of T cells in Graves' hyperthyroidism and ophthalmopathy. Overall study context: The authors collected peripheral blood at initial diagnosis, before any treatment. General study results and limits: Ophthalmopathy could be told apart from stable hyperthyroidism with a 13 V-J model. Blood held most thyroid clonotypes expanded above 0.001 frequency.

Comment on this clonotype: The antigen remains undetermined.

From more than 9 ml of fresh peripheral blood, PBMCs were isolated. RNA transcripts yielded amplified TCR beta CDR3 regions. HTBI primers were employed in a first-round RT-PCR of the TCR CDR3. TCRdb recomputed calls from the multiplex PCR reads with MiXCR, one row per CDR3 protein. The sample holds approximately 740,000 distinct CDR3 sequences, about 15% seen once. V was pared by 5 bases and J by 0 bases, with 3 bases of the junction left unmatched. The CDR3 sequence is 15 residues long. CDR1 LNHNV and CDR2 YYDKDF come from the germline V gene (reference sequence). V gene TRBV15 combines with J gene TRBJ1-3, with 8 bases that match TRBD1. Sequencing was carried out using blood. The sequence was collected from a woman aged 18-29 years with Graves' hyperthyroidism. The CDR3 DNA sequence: TGTGCCACCAGCGCGACAGGGGCCTCTGGAAACACCATATATTTT. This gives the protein CATSATGASGNTIYF.